The rows below give T cell receptor beta chains drawn from one sample of a study of blood T cell repertoires in COVID-19. TCRdb keeps only in-frame clones here, not all; method: immunoSEQ multiplex PCR. The sample shows around 150,000 clones, roughly 80% of them seen only once. Sequenced: peripheral blood. The receptors were sampled from a man aged 60 to 69 with acute or convalescent COVID-19. Each CDR3 is given without its conserved first and last residue.

v_call cdr3_aa
TRBV6-5 ASNGGTGANVLT
TRBV15 ATSRDRNNSPLH
TRBV2 ASSEAAGNEQY
TRBV5-1 ASSLAGIIGSGGYT
TRBV24-1 ATSDPGGFANEQY
TRBV27 ASRSGPSPYEQY
TRBV5-6 AAAGTGSADGYT
TRBV2 ASSTRVPGYT
TRBV5-4 ASTIQDRAGDYGYT
TRBV2 ASRGQHYNEQF
TRBV7-2 ASSLGAGVGYGYT
TRBV12-5 ASGPGQGRVYNEQF
TRBV10-3 ATLGDRSYNEQF
TRBV4-2 ASSQEPGHREKLF
TRBV9 ASSVGQGVYGYT
TRBV27 ASSLGGSQPQH
TRBV24-1 ATSDPGTPNSPLH
TRBV4-1 ASSQEVSEQVYEQY